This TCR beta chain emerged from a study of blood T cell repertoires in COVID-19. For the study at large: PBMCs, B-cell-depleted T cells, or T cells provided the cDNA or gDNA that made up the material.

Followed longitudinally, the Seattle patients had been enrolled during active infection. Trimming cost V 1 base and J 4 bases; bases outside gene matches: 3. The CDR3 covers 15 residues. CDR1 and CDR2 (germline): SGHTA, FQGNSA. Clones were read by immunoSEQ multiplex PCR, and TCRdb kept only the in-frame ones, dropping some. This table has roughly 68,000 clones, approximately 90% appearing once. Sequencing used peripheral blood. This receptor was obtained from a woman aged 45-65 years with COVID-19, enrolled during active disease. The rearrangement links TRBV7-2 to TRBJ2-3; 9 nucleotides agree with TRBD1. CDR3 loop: CASSLEGQGSDTQYF. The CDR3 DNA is TGTGCCAGCAGCTTAGAGGGACAGGGATCAGATACGCAGTATTTT.